Shown below are 17 T cell receptor beta chains from a single sample sequenced in a study of T cells after yellow fever vaccination. MiXCR was run by TCRdb on the 5' RACE reads, yielding one entry per CDR3 protein. The table shows about 160,000 distinct CDR3 sequences, with under 7.5% occurring only once. This specimen consisted of CD4+ T cells sorted from PBMCs, obtained around 5 days after the first yellow fever vaccination. These receptors were taken from a man aged 18 to 29 who received the YFV17D yellow fever vaccine.

This clonotype was seen a handful of times. The rearrangement joins TRBV10-3 to TRBJ2-3, with 7 bases fitting TRBD2. J gave up 5 bases and V 2 bases, and 1 base lay outside the gene matches. The CDR3 contains 13 residues. Germline CDR1 ENHRY, CDR2 SYGVKD. For the CDR3, the DNA is TGTGCCATCAGTGAGCCGGGAGGAGATACGCAGTATTTT. Amino acids: CAISEPGGDTQYF.

The table lists this clonotype with many counts. This chain joins TRBV7-3 and TRBJ1-5; D is unclear. V lost 5 bases and J 0 bases, leaving 8 bases between the germline ends. The CDR3 spans 14 residues. Germline V gene sequence: CDR1 SGHTA, CDR2 FQGTGA. The CDR3 sequence: CASSEQYSNQPQHF. The CDR3 DNA follows: TGTGCCAGCAGCGAACAGTATAGCAATCAGCCCCAGCATTTT.

The chain joins TRBV7-2 to TRBJ2-7, with D perhaps given as TRBD1 or TRBD2 (5 bases each). This CDR3 has 13 residues. From germline, CDR1 is SGHTA and CDR2 FQGNSA. V dropped 3 bases and J dropped 6 bases, with 12 bases sitting between them. DNA for the CDR3: TGTGCCAGCAGCTTGAGGGGTTCCGGCGAGCAGTACGTC. Translated: CASSLRGSGEQYV.

A few counts support this clonotype. This chain uses TRBV7-3 with TRBJ2-5; 8 bases line up with TRBD1. The germline V gene encodes CDR1 SGHTA and CDR2 FQGTGA. This CDR3 comprises 15 residues. After removal of 2 bases from V and 7 bases from J, the junction contained 9 bases not matched to a gene. The CDR3 loop reads CASSLGTGFSWTQYF. CDR3 coding DNA: TGTGCCAGCAGCTTAGGGACAGGTTTTTCATGGACCCAGTACTTC. Drawing the rest from reference TRBV7-3 and TRBJ2-5, the complete variable domain is GAGVSQTPSNKVTEKGKYVELRCDPISGHTALYWYRQSLGQGPEFLIYFQGTGAADDSGLPNDRFFAVRPEGSVSTLKIQRTERGDSAVYLCASSLGTGFSWTQYFGPGTRLLVL.

This clonotype appeared a few times. The genes are TRBV7-6 and TRBJ2-2; D is undetermined. The CDR3 totals 14 residues. Germline CDR1 reads SGHVS; CDR2 reads FNYEAQ. V lost 5 bases and J lost 8, with 15 bases in between. Here the CDR3 reads CASSPIPGAGELFF. The CDR3 nucleotides read TGTGCCAGCAGCCCTATTCCAGGAGCGGGGGAGCTGTTTTTT.

This clonotype came up many times. V and J are TRBV5-1 and TRBJ2-3; D might be TRBD2 (6 bases). Germline assignment: CDR1 SGHRS and CDR2 YFSETQ. V was pared by 1 base and J by 3 bases, with 6 bases between. The CDR3 is 13 amino acids. The CDR3 spells CASSLSGTDTQYF. In DNA form, the CDR3 reads TGCGCCAGCAGCTTGAGCGGGACAGATACGCAGTATTTT.

The sample holds many counts of this clonotype. The chain joins TRBV18 to TRBJ2-2; 7 bases match TRBD1. This CDR3 has 15 amino acids. The germline gives CDR1 KGHSH, CDR2 LQKENI. J was trimmed by 2 bases and V by 4 bases; bases with no gene match: 4. The CDR3 bases are TGTGCCAGCTCACGAAGGGACAGCAACACCGGGGAGCTGTTTTTT. Protein product: CASSRRDSNTGELFF.

This clonotype has a count of ten or more. V gene TRBV25-1 combines with J gene TRBJ2-5; the match to TRBD2 covers 11 bases. CDR1 MGHDK and CDR2 SYGVNS come from the germline V gene. The V segment lost 3 bases and the J segment 5 bases; nucleotides outside the gene matches: 11. The CDR3 spans 17 residues. CDR3 sequence: CASSDGASGGPGETQYF. As DNA, the CDR3 is TGTGCCAGCAGTGACGGGGCTAGCGGGGGGCCGGGGGAGACCCAGTACTTC. Using reference TRBV25-1 and TRBJ2-5 for the parts outside the CDR3, the full variable domain is EADIYQTPRYLVIGTGKKITLECSQTMGHDKMYWYQQDPGMELHLIHYSYGVNSTEKGDLSSESTVSRIRTEHFPLTLESARPSHTSQYLCASSDGASGGPGETQYFGPGTRLLVL.

This clonotype was detected ten times or more. The V gene is TRBV27, the J gene TRBJ2-4; TRBD2 matches at 7 bases. The CDR3 extends over 14 amino acids. Germline V CDR1 and CDR2: MNHEY, SMNVEV (reference sequence). V shed 2 bases and J 8 bases; nucleotides not matched to a gene: 6. CDR3 in amino acids: CASSLGRSGDIQYF. The CDR3 DNA reads TGTGCCAGCAGTTTAGGGCGGAGCGGGGACATTCAGTACTTC.

This clonotype was seen repeatedly, ten times or more. V usage is TRBV5-1 and J usage is TRBJ2-7; D gene unclear. Germline-derived CDR1 and CDR2 are SGHRS and YFSETQ. The CDR3 consists of 11 residues. Trimming removed 4 bases from V and 6 bases from J, with 8 bases in between. CDR3 sequence: CASSLLGEQYF. The CDR3 nucleotides read TGCGCCAGCAGCCTTTTGGGCGAGCAGTACTTC.

This clonotype was seen more than once but under ten times. The genes are TRBV5-4 and TRBJ2-1; 8 bases agree with TRBD2. J lost 3 bases, V lost 4 bases, and 6 bases had no gene match. Per germline, CDR1 SGHNT and CDR2 YYREEE (reference sequence). The CDR3 is 15 residues long. DNA for the CDR3: TGTGCCAGCAGCGTTAGCGGGGCCCTCTACAATGAGCAGTTCTTC. Translated, it gives CASSVSGALYNEQFF.

This clonotype was counted at least ten times. The chain recombines TRBV4-1 with TRBJ2-2, with D perhaps matching TRBD1 or TRBD2 (6 bases each). Between the trimmed V and J ends, which lost 3 bases and 11 bases, there was a span of 16 bases. This CDR3 region has 14 residues. CDR1 is MGHRA, CDR2 YSYEKL, per germline. The CDR3 protein is CASSQPKGGGELFF. For the CDR3, the DNA is TGCGCCAGCAGCCAGCCAAAGGGGGGAGGAGAGCTGTTTTTT.

This clonotype was seen many times. The chain employs TRBV9 and TRBJ2-1; TRBD1 agrees at 7 bases. The junction had 3 bases not matched to a gene; V was cut back by 3 bases and J by 0 bases. This CDR3 contains 15 residues. Per germline, CDR1 SGDLS and CDR2 YYNGEE. The CDR3 here is CASSGQGGSYNEQFF. The CDR3, as DNA: TGTGCCAGCAGCGGACAGGGCGGCTCCTACAATGAGCAGTTCTTC.

In this sample, this clonotype turned up many times. The gene calls are TRBV10-2 and TRBJ2-3, with TRBD2 matching 7 bases. J gave up 1 base and V 4 bases, and 5 bases lay outside the gene matches. Germline CDR1 is WSHSY and CDR2 is SAAADI. The CDR3 is made up of 15 amino acids. Here the CDR3 DNA reads TGCGCCAGCAGTGGCCCCAGCGGGGGCACAGATACGCAGTATTTT. This codes for CASSGPSGGTDTQYF.

This chain connects TRBV2 to TRBJ2-1; 8 positions match TRBD2. This CDR3 is 18 amino acids long. Germline V lookup: CDR1 SNHLY, CDR2 FYNNEI. The V segment lost 11 bases and the J segment 0 bases; nucleotides outside the gene matches: 18. The CDR3 region has the DNA TGTGCCTTCACCACCGCCCAGCGGGGGCTCCGCTCCTACAATGAGCAGTTCTTC. It encodes CAFTTAQRGLRSYNEQFF.

Only a few counts were recorded for this clonotype. The CDR3 DNA reads as TGTGCCAGCAGCGCCCCTTGGGTAGGCTCGTATCAGCCCCAGCATTTT. It translates to CASSAPWVGSYQPQHF. J is TRBJ1-5 and V is TRBV6-2 or TRBV6-3; D is unresolved. Trimming removed 6 bases from V and 5 bases from J, with 20 bases in between. The CDR3 sequence is 16 residues long. Germline CDR1 is MNHEY and CDR2 is SVGEGT.

The table lists this clonotype with a few counts. The chain is built from TRBV5-4 and TRBJ1-1; D is possibly TRBD1 (6 bases). Germline-derived CDR1 and CDR2 are SGHNT and YYREEE (reference sequence). The CDR3 runs 15 residues. The V and J ends lost 0 bases and 1 base respectively, with 10 bases between them. CDR3 sequence (DNA): TGTGCCAGCAGCTTGGCACCGGGACAGAACACTGAAGCTTTCTTT. Amino acid sequence: CASSLAPGQNTEAFF.